The sequence of this TCR beta chain was determined in a study of T cells expressing NK-cell markers. Reprocessing the 5' RACE reads, TCRdb reports a single entry for every CDR3 protein and omits DNA. The listing records 250,000 to 300,000 distinct CDR3 sequences. CDR3 length equals 12 residues. Looked up from germline, CDR1 is SGDLS and CDR2 is YYNGEE. This rearrangement joins TRBV9 to TRBJ2-3. The sequence was obtained from a woman between 18 and 70 years old in good health. The sample comprised blood T cells: a sorted CD56 or NKG2C T cell subset, CD4+ or CD8+ T cells, or bulk PBMC T cells (not recorded which). CDR3 in amino acids: CASSVATDTQYF.